Below are 23 T cell receptor beta chains sequenced from a single sample in a study of blood T cell repertoires in COVID-19. Sequenced by immunoSEQ multiplex PCR; TCRdb stores in-frame clones only, minus some. The sample gives tens of thousands of clones, 90% of which show up once; approximately 1.3% is in the top ten. The sequenced material came from peripheral blood. These TCRs come from a man aged 55 to 70 with acute or convalescent COVID-19.

The gene calls are TRBV11-2 and TRBJ2-3; TRBD1 agrees at 7 bases. The CDR3 runs 15 residues. J was trimmed by 5 bases and V by 6 bases; bases with no gene match: 11. CDR1 and CDR2 (germline): SGHAT, FQNNGV. CDR3 bases: TGTGCCAGCAGGTCCCCCAGGGACAGCCAAGATACGCAGTATTTT. As protein: CASRSPRDSQDTQYF.

The chain has TRBV19 and TRBJ2-3; TRBD1 is a possible D gene (5 bases). Trimming shortened V by 9 bases and J by 6 bases, and 19 bases separated the two germline ends. The CDR3 length is 14 residues. CDR1 is LNHDA and CDR2 is SQIVND in the germline V gene (reference sequence). The CDR3 DNA follows: TGTGCCAGAACTCCCAGGGTGTCCGGGGATACGCAGTATTTT. Translating gives CARTPRVSGDTQYF.

The chain joins TRBV6-2 or TRBV6-3 to TRBJ2-1, with 11 positions matching TRBD2. The CDR3 sequence is 16 residues long. The germline gives CDR1 MNHEY, CDR2 SVGEGT. Trimming removed 6 bases from V and 7 bases from J; junction bases left unmatched: 11. CDR3 sequence (DNA): TGTGCCAGCAGCTCCCCTACTAGCGGGAGAGTAAATGAGCAGTTCTTC. Protein product: CASSSPTSGRVNEQFF.

The chain links TRBV4-2 to TRBJ1-4; D might be TRBD1 (6 bases). Per germline, CDR1 LGHNA and CDR2 YNFKEQ. V was cut by 2 bases and J by 0 bases, with 19 bases left in between. The CDR3 runs 19 residues. The DNA for the CDR3 is TGTGCCAGCAGCCAAAGATATTCCGGGACATCTCCAACTAATGAAAAACTGTTTTTT. It is translated as CASSQRYSGTSPTNEKLFF.

The chain links TRBV29-1 to TRBJ2-7; 8 bases line up with TRBD1. Germline CDR1 reads SQVTM; CDR2 reads ANQGSEA. Germline trimming cut 4 bases from V and 4 bases from J; bases unmatched to any gene: 6. The CDR3 contains 13 residues. CDR3 in DNA: TGCAGCGTTGCGCAGGGGGCACGGTACGAGCAGTACTTC. It codes for CSVAQGARYEQYF.

The chain has TRBV28 and TRBJ2-3; 9 nucleotides line up with TRBD1. The CDR3 consists of 14 residues. V lost 4 bases and J lost 3; bases outside the gene matches: 2. Germline-derived CDR1 and CDR2 are MDHEN and SYDVKM. The CDR3 DNA reads as TGTGCCAGCAGTTGGACAGGGGCAACAGATACGCAGTATTTT. The encoded protein is CASSWTGATDTQYF.

The chain uses TRBV6-6 and TRBJ1-5; no reliable D call. This CDR3 comprises 16 residues. Germline V lookup: CDR1 MNHNY, CDR2 SVGAGI (reference sequence). V dropped 5 bases and J dropped 3 bases, with 17 bases sitting between them. The CDR3 is CASSNLGYTSNQPQHF. The CDR3 DNA sequence: TGTGCCAGCAGTAATTTGGGCTACACTTCCAATCAGCCCCAGCATTTT.

This chain joins TRBV12-3 or TRBV12-4 and TRBJ1-2; TRBD1 is a possible D gene (6 bases). The CDR3 totals 13 residues. V dropped 3 bases and J dropped 7 bases, with 12 bases sitting between them. Here the CDR3 DNA reads TGTGCCAGCAGTTTTTTGGGGGCCGGTGGCTACACCTTC. Its translation is CASSFLGAGGYTF.

V and J are TRBV27 and TRBJ2-1; 14 bases are shared with TRBD2. Looked up from germline, CDR1 is MNHEY and CDR2 is SMNVEV (reference sequence). Trimming cost V 8 bases and J 8 bases; bases outside gene matches: 20. CDR3 length equals 19 residues. CDR3 residues: CASRGWGTGTSGSGDEQFF. CDR3 nucleotide sequence: TGTGCCAGCCGAGGATGGGGCACTGGGACTAGCGGGAGCGGGGATGAGCAGTTCTTC.

The chain joins TRBV6-6 to TRBJ2-5; 8 bases fit TRBD1. The CDR3 loop spans 16 amino acids. Looked up from germline, CDR1 is MNHNY and CDR2 is SVGAGI (reference sequence). V gave up 0 bases and J gave up 5 bases; unmatched junction bases: 8. For the CDR3, the DNA is TGTGCCAGCAGTTACTCCCCGACAGGGGACGCGGAGACCCAGTACTTC. This encodes CASSYSPTGDAETQYF.

This clone was seen a few times. The J gene is TRBJ2-7, the V gene TRBV11-2; 8 bases line up with TRBD1. The junction had 9 bases not matched to a gene; V was cut back by 5 bases and J by 6 bases. Germline-derived CDR1 and CDR2 are SGHAT and FQNNGV. The CDR3 totals 14 residues. CDR3 coding DNA: TGTGCCAGCAGCGTGGACAGGGCCCTCGTCGAGCAGTACTTC. Protein sequence: CASSVDRALVEQYF.

V is TRBV6-5 and J is TRBJ1-5; tentatively, D is TRBD1 (6 bases). Trimming pared 6 bases from V and 9 bases from J, leaving 18 bases between. CDR1 and CDR2 from the germline V gene are MNHEY and SVGAGI. The CDR3 runs to 14 residues. CDR3 sequence (DNA): TGTGCCAGCAGGGGAGGGGGGGTCCAGGCGCCCCAGCATTTT. Translating gives CASRGGGVQAPQHF.

J is TRBJ2-2 and V is TRBV12-3 or TRBV12-4; a possible D gene is TRBD2 (5 bases). The CDR3 has 12 amino acids. The V end lost 3 bases, the J end lost 7 bases, and 6 bases lay between the germline ends. CDR3 sequence reads: CASSFAGGELFF. The CDR3 DNA reads TGTGCCAGCAGTTTTGCGGGCGGGGAGCTGTTTTTT.

The chain is built from TRBV27 and TRBJ1-5, with a possible D match to TRBD1 (5 bases). CDR1 and CDR2 (germline): MNHEY, SMNVEV (reference sequence). The CDR3 covers 12 residues. V was trimmed by 6 bases and J by 4 bases, leaving 7 bases between them. This chain's CDR3 is CASSHRNQPQHF. The CDR3 nucleotides read TGTGCCAGCAGCCACAGGAATCAGCCCCAGCATTTT.

This rearrangement joins TRBV30 to TRBJ1-4; TRBD1 is a possible D gene (5 bases). The CDR3 consists of 12 residues. V was shortened by 4 bases and J by 8 bases, with 11 bases between the two germline ends. Looked up from germline, CDR1 is GTSNPN and CDR2 is SVGIG (reference sequence). The CDR3 nucleotides read TGTGCCTGGACCCAGGGCGGCGAAAAACTGTTTTTT. Translation: CAWTQGGEKLFF. Using reference TRBV30 and TRBJ1-4 for the parts outside the CDR3, the full variable domain is SQTIHQWPATLVQPVGSPLSLECTVEGTSNPNLYWYRQAAGRGLQLLFYSVGIGQISSEVPQNLSASRPQDRQFILSSKKLLLSDSGFYLCAWTQGGEKLFFGSGTQLSVL.

The chain is built from TRBV6-2 or TRBV6-3 and TRBJ2-1; possible D gene TRBD2, 5 bases. The germline CDR1 and CDR2 sequences are MNHEY and SVGEGT. The V gene lost 4 bases and the J gene lost 6 bases, with 7 bases spanning the gap. This CDR3 has 12 amino acids. CDR3: CASSFEGNEQFF. The CDR3 DNA is TGTGCCAGCAGTTTCGAGGGCAATGAGCAGTTCTTC.

This clone was detected a few times. DNA of the CDR3: TGTGCCAGCAGCTCCGGGGACAGGCCTTTTTATGGCTACACCTTC. Translating gives CASSSGDRPFYGYTF. This chain uses TRBV13 with TRBJ1-2, with TRBD1 identical over 8 bases. The CDR3 is 15 residues long. Germline values: CDR1 PRHDT, CDR2 FYEKMQ (reference sequence). V trimming: 4 bases; J trimming: 5 bases; junction bases outside the gene matches: 9.

CDR3 nucleotide sequence: TGTGCCAGCAGCCCGCTGGACGTCAGGGGTGAGCAGTTCTTC. Its protein is CASSPLDVRGEQFF. The chain has TRBV14 and TRBJ2-1; TRBD1 might be the D (6 bases). The germline V gene encodes CDR1 SGHDN and CDR2 FVKESK. V was shortened by 4 bases and J by 9 bases, with 16 bases between the two germline ends. CDR3 length equals 14 residues.

This chain links TRBV7-2 with TRBJ1-1; the D gene is possibly TRBD1 (5 bases). Germline V lookup: CDR1 SGHTA, CDR2 FQGNSA. CDR3 length equals 12 residues. The V gene lost 4 bases and the J gene lost 9 bases, with 12 bases spanning the gap. Here the CDR3 DNA reads TGTGCCAGCAGCTCAGGGACTTCCAAAGCTTTCTTT. It codes for CASSSGTSKAFF.

The V call is TRBV6-5, the J call TRBJ2-2; D might be TRBD1 (5 bases). The CDR3 sequence is 14 residues long. V dropped 7 bases and J dropped 4 bases, with 13 bases sitting between them. CDR1 is MNHEY, CDR2 SVGAGI, per germline. CDR3 in DNA: TGTGCCAGCAAAGTAGGGGTCGGCACCGGGGAGCTGTTTTTT. It encodes CASKVGVGTGELFF.

The rearrangement links TRBV12-3 or TRBV12-4 to TRBJ1-5, with 8 bases identical to TRBD1. V was pared by 3 bases and J by 6 bases, with 1 base of the junction left unmatched. The CDR3 loop spans 13 amino acids. The CDR3 sequence is CASSLDRAQPQHF. CDR3 sequence (DNA): TGTGCCAGCAGTTTGGACAGGGCTCAGCCCCAGCATTTT.

This clone was observed a single time. The chain links TRBV7-8 to TRBJ1-6; 7 bases match TRBD1. The CDR3 extends over 15 amino acids. Germline V CDR1 and CDR2: SGHVS, FQNEAQ. Trimming removed 8 bases from V and 7 bases from J; junction bases left unmatched: 11. CDR3 residues: CASSAPTGENSPLHF. The CDR3 DNA reads as TGTGCCAGCTCAGCCCCAACAGGGGAAAATTCACCCCTCCACTTT.

The chain joins TRBV10-3 to TRBJ2-5; possibly TRBD1 for D (6 bases). CDR1 and CDR2 (germline): ENHRY, SYGVKD. The V end was cut by 2 bases, the J end by 5 bases, with 21 bases between. This CDR3 has 17 amino acids. This CDR3 is CAISEPRSPGTGETQYF. The CDR3 DNA reads as TGTGCCATCAGTGAGCCCCGGAGTCCGGGAACAGGGGAGACCCAGTACTTC.